The TCR beta chain described here comes from a study of T cells in Graves' hyperthyroidism and ophthalmopathy. The wider study: Sampling of peripheral blood happened at initial diagnosis, prior to any treatment.

General study points: Ophthalmopathy, as predicted by the model, came a median approximately 5.9 months after the prediction. Most clonotypes that expanded in the thyroid above 0.001 also showed up in blood.

TCR beta CDR3 region amplification was performed from RNA transcripts. RT-PCR in the first round (using the HTBI primer set) targeted the TCR CDR3. TCRdb independently ran MiXCR on the multiplex PCR reads; one entry per CDR3 protein. The sample carries about 700,000 distinct CDR3 sequences, 14% recorded once. A remark on this clonotype: Its antigen is as yet unknown. Germline is not matched at one junction end, which may reflect a read error.

Diagnosis rested on symptoms, serum thyroxine and TRAb, thyroid ultrasound, and orbital computed tomography. The CDR3 is 15 residues long. Germline values: CDR1 SGHRS, CDR2 YFSETQ. The J gene is TRBJ1-1, the V gene TRBV5-1; 8 bases align to TRBD1. The receptor comes from a woman aged 18-29 years with Graves' hyperthyroidism. Sequencing was performed on blood. DNA for the CDR3: TGCGCCAGCAGACAAGGGGCCAGGGGGCCCGCAATCTATATCTTT. Amino acids: CASRQGARGPAIYIF.